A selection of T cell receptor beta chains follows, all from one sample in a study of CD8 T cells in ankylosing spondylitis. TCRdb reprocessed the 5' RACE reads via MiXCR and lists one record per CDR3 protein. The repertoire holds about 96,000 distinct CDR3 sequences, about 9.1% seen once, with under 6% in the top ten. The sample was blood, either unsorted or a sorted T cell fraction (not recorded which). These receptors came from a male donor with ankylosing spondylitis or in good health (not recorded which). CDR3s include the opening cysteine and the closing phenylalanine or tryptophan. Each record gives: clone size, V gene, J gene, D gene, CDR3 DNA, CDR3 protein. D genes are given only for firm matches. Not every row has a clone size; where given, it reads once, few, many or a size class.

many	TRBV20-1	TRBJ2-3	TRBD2	TGCAGTGCTAGCGGACGGGGGGGCAGGGATACGCAGTATTTT	CSASGRGGRDTQYF
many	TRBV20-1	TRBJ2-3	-	TGCAGTGCTAGAGAGGGAGGCACAGATACGCAGTATTTT	CSAREGGTDTQYF
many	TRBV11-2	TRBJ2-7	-	TGTGCCAGCAGCTCCCCCTCCTACGAGCAGTACTTC	CASSSPSYEQYF
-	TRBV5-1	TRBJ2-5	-	TGCGCCAGCAGCCTGATAGGAGGGGTTCAAGAGACCCAGTACTTC	CASSLIGGVQETQYF
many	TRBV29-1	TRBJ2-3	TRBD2	TGCAGCGTTGACGGACTAGCGGGCCTATCCGGGCAGTATTTT	CSVDGLAGLSGQYF
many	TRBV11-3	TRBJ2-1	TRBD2	TGTGCCAGCAGCCCCACGACTAGCGGGGGAAATAATGAGCAGTTCTTC	CASSPTTSGGNNEQFF
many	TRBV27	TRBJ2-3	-	TGTGCCAGCAGTTTACCTAGCAGAACAGATACGCAGTATTTT	CASSLPSRTDTQYF
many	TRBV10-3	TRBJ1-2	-	TGTGCCATCAGTGCGAATGGCGGGGCTGGTGGCTACACCTTC	CAISANGGAGGYTF
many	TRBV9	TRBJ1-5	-	TGTGCCAGCAGCGTAGACTTGCCTCAGTATTACAATCAGCCCCAGCATTTT	CASSVDLPQYYNQPQHF
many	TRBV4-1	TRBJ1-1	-	TGCGCCAGCAATCAACAGGGCCTGAACACTGAAGCTTTCTTT	CASNQQGLNTEAFF
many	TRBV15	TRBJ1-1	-	TGTGCCACCCGCTCCGGGAATACTGAAGCTTTCTTT	CATRSGNTEAFF
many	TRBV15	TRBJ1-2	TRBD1	TGTGCCACCAGCACCCCGGGACAGTTCTGGGGCTACACCTTC	CATSTPGQFWGYTF
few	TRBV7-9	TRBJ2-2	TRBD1	TGTGCCAGCAGACCTGGACAGGGAACGAACACCGGGGAGCTGTTTTTT	CASRPGQGTNTGELFF
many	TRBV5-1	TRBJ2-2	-	TGCGCCACCCCCTGGACATTCGCGAACACCGGGGAGCTGTTTTTT	CATPWTFANTGELFF
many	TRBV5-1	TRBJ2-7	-	TGCGCCAGCAGCCCACTGACAAGCTCCTACGAGCAGTACTTC	CASSPLTSSYEQYF
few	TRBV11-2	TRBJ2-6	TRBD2	TGTGCCAGCAGCTCGGAGGTCGGGGGGGCGAGCTCTGGGGCCAACGTCCTGACTTTC	CASSSEVGGASSGANVLTF